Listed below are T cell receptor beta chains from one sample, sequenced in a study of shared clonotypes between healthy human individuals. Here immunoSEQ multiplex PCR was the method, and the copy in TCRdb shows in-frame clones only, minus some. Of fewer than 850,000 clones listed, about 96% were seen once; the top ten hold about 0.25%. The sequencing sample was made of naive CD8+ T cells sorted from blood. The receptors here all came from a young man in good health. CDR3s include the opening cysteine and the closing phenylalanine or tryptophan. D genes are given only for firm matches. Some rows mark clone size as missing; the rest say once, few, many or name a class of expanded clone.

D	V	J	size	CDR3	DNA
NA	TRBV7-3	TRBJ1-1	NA	CASSLQVQGRTEAFF	TGTGCCAGCAGCCTACAGGTACAGGGACGGACTGAAGCTTTCTTT
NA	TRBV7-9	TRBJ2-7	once	CASSNLSSYEQYF	TGTGCCAGCAGCAATCTGTCCTCCTACGAGCAGTACTTC
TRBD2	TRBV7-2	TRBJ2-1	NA	CASSQMTAGLAGNEQFF	TGTGCCAGCAGCCAGATGACAGCGGGACTAGCGGGCAATGAGCAGTTCTTC
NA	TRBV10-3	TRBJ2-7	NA	CAISGGQKDSYEQYF	TGTGCCATCAGTGGTGGGCAGAAGGACTCCTACGAGCAGTACTTC
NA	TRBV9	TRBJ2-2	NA	CASRRGGELFF	TGTGCCAGCAGGCGAGGGGGGGAGCTGTTTTTT
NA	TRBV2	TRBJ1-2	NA	CASRGRPNYGYTF	TGTGCCAGCAGGGGACGGCCGAACTATGGCTACACCTTC
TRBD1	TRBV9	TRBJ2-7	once	CASSPRDRAYEQYF	TGTGCCAGCAGCCCTCGGGACAGGGCCTACGAGCAGTACTTC
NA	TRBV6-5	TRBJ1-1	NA	CASSTLMGAEAFF	TGTGCCAGCAGTACACTTATGGGCGCTGAAGCTTTCTTT
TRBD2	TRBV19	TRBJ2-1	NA	CASSITGTSGYNEQFF	TGTGCCAGTAGTATAACCGGGACTAGCGGTTACAATGAGCAGTTCTTC
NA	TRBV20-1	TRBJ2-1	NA	CSGGRNEQFF	TGCAGCGGAGGGAGGAATGAGCAGTTCTTC
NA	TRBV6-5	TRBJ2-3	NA	CASSYSTGPYPHTQYF	TGTGCCAGCAGTTACTCGACAGGACCCTATCCCCATACGCAGTATTTT
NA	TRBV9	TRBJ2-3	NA	CASSVLSGDTQYF	TGTGCCAGCAGCGTGCTGAGTGGGGATACGCAGTATTTT
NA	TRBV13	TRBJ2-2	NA	CASSLVYTGELFF	TGTGCCAGCAGCCTAGTTTACACCGGGGAGCTGTTTTTT
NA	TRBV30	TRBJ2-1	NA	CAWSVLALTYNEQFF	TGTGCCTGGAGTGTATTAGCGTTAACATACAATGAGCAGTTCTTC
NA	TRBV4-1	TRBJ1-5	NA	CASSQAGRGNQPQHF	TGCGCCAGCAGCCAAGCGGGCAGGGGCAATCAGCCCCAGCATTTT
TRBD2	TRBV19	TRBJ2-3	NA	CASSIVAGVADTQYF	TGTGCCAGTAGTATAGTAGCGGGAGTTGCAGATACGCAGTATTTT
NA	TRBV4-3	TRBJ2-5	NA	CASSQVDRNQETQYF	TGCGCCAGCAGCCAAGTCGACAGAAACCAAGAGACCCAGTACTTC
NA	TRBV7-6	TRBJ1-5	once	CASSSLGGHGQPQHF	TGTGCCAGCAGCTCTCTCGGGGGTCACGGTCAGCCCCAGCATTTT
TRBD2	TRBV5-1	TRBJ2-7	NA	CASSLTSGSYEQYF	TGCGCCAGCAGCTTGACTAGCGGCTCCTACGAGCAGTACTTC
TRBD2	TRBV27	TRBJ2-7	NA	CASSLTGLAGYYEQYF	TGTGCCAGCAGTTTAACCGGACTAGCGGGATACTACGAGCAGTACTTC
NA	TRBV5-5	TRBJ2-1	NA	CASSPGKYNEQFF	TGTGCCAGCAGCCCTGGGAAGTACAATGAGCAGTTCTTC
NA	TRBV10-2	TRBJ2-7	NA	CASSEFQGPHYEQYF	TGCGCCAGCAGTGAATTTCAGGGGCCACACTACGAGCAGTACTTC
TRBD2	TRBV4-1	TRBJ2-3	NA	CASSQRPLAGGTDTQYF	TGCGCCAGCAGCCAAAGACCACTAGCGGGAGGAACAGATACGCAGTATTTT
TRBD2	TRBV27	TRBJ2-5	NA	CASSFSAGDIPETQYF	TGTGCCAGCAGTTTTTCGGCGGGAGATATCCCAGAGACCCAGTACTTC
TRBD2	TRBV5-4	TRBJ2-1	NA	CASSWAGTSGSLINEQFF	TGTGCCAGCAGCTGGGCCGGGACTAGCGGGTCCTTAATCAATGAGCAGTTCTTC
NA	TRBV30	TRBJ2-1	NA	CAWSVVGGEQFF	TGTGCCTGGAGTGTAGTAGGCGGTGAGCAGTTCTTC
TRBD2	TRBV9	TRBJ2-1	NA	CASSDGTSLYNEQFF	TGTGCCAGCAGCGACGGGACTAGCTTGTACAATGAGCAGTTCTTC
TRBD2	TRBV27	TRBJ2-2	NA	CASSPTGTSRAGELFF	TGTGCCAGCAGCCCAACCGGGACTAGTCGCGCCGGGGAGCTGTTTTTT